The 5 T cell receptor beta chains below were found in one sample sequenced in a study of spatial heterogeneity in lung cancer. Time point specified: blood at routine non-recurrence follow-up after resection. TCRdb recomputed calls from the 5' RACE reads with MiXCR, one row per CDR3 protein. Counted here are over 85,000 distinct CDR3 sequences, just under 20% occurring once; the ten biggest clones make up 20% to 25%. Here the sequenced sample was PBMCs, taken at follow-up. The source of these receptors is a male donor with early-stage non-small cell lung cancer.

This clonotype was detected a few times. The CDR3 region is CASSGTRSWTPADNSPLHF. For the CDR3, the DNA is TGTGCCAGCAGCGGTACCCGCTCTTGGACCCCCGCCGATAATTCACCCCTCCACTTT. This chain links TRBV11-2 with TRBJ1-6; D not certain. CDR1 and CDR2 from the germline V gene are SGHAT and FQNNGV. CDR3 length equals 19 residues. Trimming shortened V by 5 bases and J by 5 bases, and 25 bases separated the two germline ends.

The V call is TRBV18, the J call TRBJ1-1, with D possibly TRBD1 on 6 matching bases. Germline CDR1 reads KGHSH; CDR2 reads LQKENI. The CDR3 is 16 residues long. Between the trimmed V and J ends, which lost 4 bases and 0 bases, there was a span of 15 bases. The chain's CDR3 is CASSLLKDSMNTEAFF. CDR3 coding DNA: TGTGCCAGCTCACTACTTAAGGACAGTATGAACACTGAAGCTTTCTTT.

V usage is TRBV7-2 and J usage is TRBJ2-1; TRBD1 agrees at 8 bases. This CDR3 spans 15 amino acids. With V trimmed by 5 bases and J by 0 bases, 3 bases remained unmatched. Per germline, CDR1 SGHTA and CDR2 FQGNSA. CDR3 loop: CASSRDRSSYNEQFF. The CDR3, as DNA: TGTGCCAGCAGCCGGGACAGGAGCTCCTACAATGAGCAGTTCTTC.

The chain combines TRBV5-5 with TRBJ1-1, with a possible D match to TRBD1 (5 bases). Germline CDR1 is SGHKS and CDR2 is YYEKEE (reference sequence). The CDR3 runs to 16 residues. Trimming shortened V by 5 bases and J by 1 base, and 18 bases separated the two germline ends. The CDR3 DNA reads TGTGCCAGCAGGAGGGAGGCAGGGTTTGCGAACACTGAAGCTTTCTTT. The encoded protein is CASRREAGFANTEAFF.

This clonotype has just one count. V and J are TRBV3-1 and TRBJ1-2; 10 bases map to TRBD1. V was clipped by 6 bases and J by 8 bases; unmatched bases: 9. This CDR3 spans 14 amino acids. Germline V gives CDR1 LGHDT, CDR2 YNNKEL (reference sequence). Here the CDR3 reads CASRHRDRGGGYTF. The CDR3 coding sequence is TGTGCCAGCAGACATCGGGACAGGGGAGGCGGCTACACCTTC.